The 24 T cell receptor beta chains below come from one sample, sequenced in a study of blood T cell repertoires in COVID-19. Clones were sequenced by immunoSEQ multiplex PCR, and TCRdb holds only the in-frame ones, with some missing. The data contain around 320,000 clones, roughly 87% of them singletons. The specimen sequenced was peripheral blood. The receptors come from a man younger than 35 with active or convalescent COVID-19.

This rearrangement joins TRBV18 to TRBJ1-5; TRBD1 matches 9 bases. The CDR3 runs 16 residues. Germline lookup yields CDR1 KGHSH and CDR2 LQKENI. V lost 3 bases and J lost 1; bases outside the gene matches: 4. The CDR3 protein is CASSPAGTGSNQPQHF. CDR3 nucleotides: TGTGCCAGCTCACCCGCCGGGACAGGGAGCAATCAGCCCCAGCATTTT.

This chain connects TRBV3-1 (or the pseudogene TRBV3-2) to TRBJ2-3; D perhaps matches TRBD1 (6 bases). CDR1 and CDR2 from the germline V gene are LGHDT and YNNKEL (reference sequence). The ends were cut back, 4 bases at V and 1 base at J, with 9 bases in the middle. The CDR3 totals 14 residues. In nucleotides, the CDR3 is TGTGCCAGCAGCCGCAGGGGCCGCACAGATACGCAGTATTTT. Amino acid sequence: CASSRRGRTDTQYF.

The chain recombines TRBV7-9 with TRBJ2-1, with TRBD1 identical over 7 bases. This CDR3 has 16 residues. J was trimmed by 2 bases and V by 3 bases; bases with no gene match: 7. Per germline, CDR1 SEHNR and CDR2 FQNEAQ (reference sequence). This chain's CDR3 is CASSFSTGTAYNEQFF. The CDR3 coding sequence is TGTGCCAGCAGCTTTTCTACCGGGACAGCCTACAATGAGCAGTTCTTC.

CDR3 amino acids: CAILPGQNTDTQYF. The DNA of the CDR3 is TGTGCCATCCTTCCGGGACAGAACACAGATACGCAGTATTTT. The rearrangement joins TRBV2 to TRBJ2-3, with 7 bases lining up with TRBD1. The germline V gene encodes CDR1 SNHLY and CDR2 FYNNEI. CDR3 length equals 14 residues. V trimming: 10 bases; J trimming: 2 bases; junction bases outside the gene matches: 9.

The chain couples TRBV7-2 to TRBJ1-1, with D perhaps matching TRBD1 (5 bases). Per germline, CDR1 SGHTA and CDR2 FQGNSA. With 0 bases removed from V and 11 bases from J, the gap between germline ends came to 10 bases. The CDR3 length is 12 residues. CDR3 in DNA: TGTGCCAGCAGCTTAGCCAGGGTGGGGGCTTTCTTT. This codes for CASSLARVGAFF.

The rearrangement links TRBV27 to TRBJ1-6; D is perhaps TRBD1 (6 bases). Trimming stripped 3 bases from V and 7 bases from J, with 16 bases between. Germline V gene data show CDR1 as MNHEY and CDR2 as SMNVEV (reference sequence). This CDR3 has 16 residues. CDR3 amino acids: CASSFHGAGANSPLHF. CDR3 DNA: TGTGCCAGCAGTTTCCATGGGGCGGGGGCGAATTCACCCCTCCACTTT.

The CDR3 is CASSPSAGDASTDTQYF. The CDR3 nucleotides read TGTGCCAGCAGCCCCTCAGCGGGGGACGCTAGCACAGATACGCAGTATTTT. This rearrangement joins TRBV27 to TRBJ2-3; the match to TRBD2 covers 8 bases. Germline V gene lookup returns CDR1 MNHEY and CDR2 SMNVEV (reference sequence). Trimming at V came to 6 bases and at J to 0 bases, leaving 11 bases not matched to a gene. The CDR3 spans 17 residues.

Only one count was recorded for this clone. The chain employs TRBV6-5 and TRBJ2-3; D possibly corresponds to TRBD2 (6 bases). Deletions cut 4 bases from V and 6 bases from J, with 17 bases between. Germline V gene data show CDR1 as MNHEY and CDR2 as SVGAGI. The CDR3 is 15 amino acids. CDR3 loop: CASSWDLPALDTQYF. The CDR3 DNA follows: TGTGCCAGCAGTTGGGACTTGCCAGCGTTGGATACGCAGTATTTT.

The V gene is TRBV9, the J gene TRBJ2-1, with TRBD2 matching 8 bases. CDR1 is SGDLS and CDR2 is YYNGEE in the germline V gene. The CDR3 has 15 residues. With 0 bases clipped from V and 6 bases from J, the junction kept 5 bases outside the gene matches. The chain's CDR3 is CASSVDGRASNEQFF. CDR3 bases: TGTGCCAGCAGCGTAGACGGGAGGGCCTCCAATGAGCAGTTCTTC.

This chain joins TRBV5-1 and TRBJ1-1, with 7 bases aligning to TRBD1. Trimming cost V 4 bases and J 0 bases; bases outside gene matches: 3. CDR1 is SGHRS, CDR2 YFSETQ, per germline. This CDR3 has 14 amino acids. This chain's CDR3 is CASSRGQLNTEAFF. CDR3 coding DNA: TGCGCCAGCAGCAGGGGACAGCTGAACACTGAAGCTTTCTTT.

The V and J genes are TRBV18 and TRBJ2-3; 9 positions match TRBD2. Germline V lookup: CDR1 KGHSH, CDR2 LQKENI. Trimming cost V 0 bases and J 6 bases; bases outside gene matches: 7. The CDR3 is 16 amino acids. CDR3 nucleotides: TGTGCCAGCTCACCACCGGGCGGGGGGGCGTCCGATACGCAGTATTTT. Its translation is CASSPPGGGASDTQYF.

The chain links TRBV19 to TRBJ2-2, with 9 bases that match TRBD2. Germline assignment: CDR1 LNHDA and CDR2 SQIVND (reference sequence). The V gene end was trimmed by 3 bases and the J gene end by 4 bases; junction bases not matched to a gene: 6. CDR3 length equals 16 residues. CDR3 sequence reads: CASSMSSGRTTGELFF. The DNA for the CDR3 is TGTGCCAGTAGTATGTCGAGCGGGAGGACCACCGGGGAGCTGTTTTTT.

The V and J genes are TRBV27 and TRBJ2-3; 8 bases are a match to TRBD2. Losses at the gene ends were 2 bases for V and 2 bases for J; bases not matched to a gene: 3. CDR3 length: 15 residues. Germline values: CDR1 MNHEY, CDR2 SMNVEV (reference sequence). CDR3 in DNA: TGTGCCAGCAGTTTACGGGGGGGGCACACAGATACGCAGTATTTT. It translates to CASSLRGGHTDTQYF.

The chain joins TRBV18 to TRBJ1-4; possible D gene TRBD1, 5 bases. V shed 4 bases and J shed 3 bases, with 9 bases lying between them. This CDR3 is built from 14 residues. Germline CDR1 reads KGHSH; CDR2 reads LQKENI. The CDR3 DNA is TGTGCCAGCTCACTGAGACAGCCTAATGAAAAACTGTTTTTT. It translates to CASSLRQPNEKLFF.

The J gene is TRBJ1-1, the V gene TRBV7-7; possibly TRBD1 for D (5 bases). The V and J ends lost 3 bases and 1 base respectively, with 15 bases between them. The V gene's germline CDR1 is SSHAT and CDR2 FNYEAQ (reference sequence). This CDR3 is built from 16 residues. This chain's CDR3 is CASSLGQEKSNTEAFF. In DNA form, the CDR3 reads TGTGCCAGCAGCTTGGGGCAGGAGAAATCGAACACTGAAGCTTTCTTT.

V is TRBV5-5 and J is TRBJ1-1; D is possibly TRBD1 (5 bases). V shed 1 base and J shed 1 base, with 8 bases lying between them. This CDR3 spans 14 amino acids. The V gene's germline CDR1 is SGHKS and CDR2 YYEKEE (reference sequence). For the CDR3, the DNA is TGTGCCAGCAGCTTGTCACAGGCGAACACTGAAGCTTTCTTT. It codes for CASSLSQANTEAFF.

The V and J genes are TRBV7-9 and TRBJ2-1; 10 bases match TRBD2. V was pared by 7 bases and J by 8 bases, with 8 bases of the junction left unmatched. The CDR3 runs to 14 residues. The V gene's germline CDR1 is SEHNR and CDR2 FQNEAQ (reference sequence). This CDR3 reads CASNTWTSGYEQFF. CDR3 bases: TGTGCCAGCAATACGTGGACTAGCGGATATGAGCAGTTCTTC.

The rearrangement uses TRBV10-1 and TRBJ2-3; TRBD2 aligns across 10 bases. Germline CDR1 reads WNHNN; CDR2 reads SYGVQD (reference sequence). The V and J ends lost 0 bases and 3 bases, in that order; junction bases with no gene match: 6. There are 17 residues in the CDR3. CDR3 nucleotides: TGCGCCAGCAGTGAGTCTGCTAGCGGGAGAAGAACAGATACGCAGTATTTT. Amino acids: CASSESASGRRTDTQYF.

The chain is built from TRBV7-8 and TRBJ1-1, with D tentatively TRBD1 (5 bases). V was pared by 3 bases and J by 7 bases, with 12 bases between. The CDR3 is made up of 13 amino acids. The germline gives CDR1 SGHVS, CDR2 FQNEAQ. Here the CDR3 reads CASSFQVGLEAFF. The CDR3 DNA reads as TGTGCCAGCAGCTTCCAGGTGGGGCTTGAAGCTTTCTTT.

This rearrangement joins TRBV15 to TRBJ1-3; perhaps TRBD1 as D (5 bases). CDR1 and CDR2 from the germline V gene are LNHNV and YYDKDF (reference sequence). CDR3 length equals 15 residues. Trimming shortened V by 5 bases and J by 1 base, and 12 bases separated the two germline ends. Here the CDR3 reads CATSSTPGSGNTIYF. For the CDR3, the DNA is TGTGCCACCAGCTCTACCCCAGGGTCTGGAAACACCATATATTTT.

J is TRBJ2-1 and V is TRBV7-9; tentative D call: TRBD2 (6 bases). Germline V CDR1 and CDR2: SEHNR, FQNEAQ (reference sequence). With 2 bases removed from V and 4 bases from J, the gap between germline ends came to 12 bases. The CDR3 is 15 amino acids. The CDR3 is CASSLIGTSYNEQFF. For the CDR3, the DNA is TGTGCCAGCAGCTTAATCGGGACTTCATACAATGAGCAGTTCTTC.

This clone showed up just once. The rearrangement uses TRBV7-2 and TRBJ1-1; D possibly corresponds to TRBD1 (5 bases). CDR1 and CDR2 from the germline V gene are SGHTA and FQGNSA. CDR3 length equals 12 residues. V was shortened by 7 bases and J by 6 bases, with 12 bases between the two germline ends. The DNA for the CDR3 is TGTGCCAGCAAGTGGTACAGGTCTGAAGCTTTCTTT. It specifies CASKWYRSEAFF.

Only a few counts were recorded for this clone. The junction shows a germline mismatch at one end, possibly a read error. The chain uses TRBV12-3 or TRBV12-4 and TRBJ1-4, with D hard to call. The CDR3 runs 12 residues. The CDR3 spells CASSLTTEKLFF. The CDR3 DNA follows: TGTGCCAGCAGTTTAACTACTGAAAAACTGTTTTTT.

This rearrangement joins TRBV6-2 or TRBV6-3 to TRBJ1-2, with TRBD1 matching 9 bases. This CDR3 region has 13 residues. After removal of 5 bases from V and 8 bases from J, the junction contained 6 bases not matched to a gene. The germline V gene has CDR1 MNHEY and CDR2 SVGEGT. The CDR3 sequence is CASSTRTGVGYTF. The CDR3 nucleotides are TGTGCCAGCAGTACACGGACAGGGGTCGGCTACACCTTC.